Following are 2 T cell receptor beta chains from one sample sequenced in a study of blood T cell repertoires in COVID-19. The data were produced by immunoSEQ multiplex PCR, yet TCRdb's version contains in-frame clones alone and is incomplete. The sample lists a few hundred thousand clones, 80% to 90% occurring once. Sample: peripheral blood. These TCRs come from a human donor in a cohort sampled during active COVID-19.

This clone was counted once. V is TRBV5-4 and J is TRBJ2-1, with 13 bases aligning to TRBD2. The CDR3 sequence is 15 residues long. Germline V lookup: CDR1 SGHNT, CDR2 YYREEE (reference sequence). The V gene end was trimmed by 4 bases and the J gene end by 7 bases; junction bases not matched to a gene: 5. The CDR3 region has the DNA TGTGCCAGCAGCCCGGGACTAGCGGGATCAAATGAGCAGTTCTTC. Translated: CASSPGLAGSNEQFF.

The chain has TRBV28 and TRBJ2-7, with unresolved D. The CDR3 extends over 12 amino acids. Trimming pared 5 bases from V and 1 base from J, leaving 6 bases between. Per the germline V gene, CDR1 is MDHEN and CDR2 is SYDVKM. The CDR3 region has the DNA TGTGCCAGCAGTACAGATTCCTACGAGCAGTACTTC. Translating it yields CASSTDSYEQYF.